The count of the clone carrying this T cell receptor (beta chain) is one. The CDR3 is made up of 12 amino acids. Germline V gene sequence: CDR1 SEHNR, CDR2 FQNEAQ (reference sequence). V shed 5 bases, J shed 10 bases, and the junction held 4 bases outside the gene matches. This specimen belongs to a study of blood T cells in healthy people across ages. The authors ran a second PCR of about 6 to 11 cycles using a sample-barcoded 5' primer and a J-beta primer mix. TCRdb reanalysed the 5' RACE reads using MiXCR and keeps one entry per CDR3 protein. Among 1.8 million or so distinct CDR3 sequences listed, about two fifths were seen once.

The sequenced sample was blood. The clonotype originates from a human donor in good health. The chain has TRBV7-9 and TRBJ2-1; 8 nucleotides match TRBD1. As DNA, the CDR3 is TGTGCCAGCAGCGGGGACAGGCGGGAGCAGTTCTTC. Amino acids: CASSGDRREQFF.